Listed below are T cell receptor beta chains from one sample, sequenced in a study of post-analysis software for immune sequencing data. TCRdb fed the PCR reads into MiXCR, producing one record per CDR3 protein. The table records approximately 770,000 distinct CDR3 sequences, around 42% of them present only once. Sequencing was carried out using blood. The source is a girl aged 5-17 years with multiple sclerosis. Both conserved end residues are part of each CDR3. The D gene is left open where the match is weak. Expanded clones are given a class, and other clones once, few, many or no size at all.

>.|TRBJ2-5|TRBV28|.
CASSRPLGTQETQYF
TGTGCCAGCAGTAGGCCCCTCGGGACGCAAGAGACCCAGTACTTC
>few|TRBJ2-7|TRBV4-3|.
CASSQANTGSYEQYF
TGCGCCAGCAGCCAAGCGAATACAGGTTCCTACGAGCAGTACTTC
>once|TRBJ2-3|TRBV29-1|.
CSVEGLMGTDTQYF
TGCAGCGTTGAGGGCCTAATGGGGACAGATACGCAGTATTTT
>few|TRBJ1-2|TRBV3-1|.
CASSQGGLFGDGYTF
TGTGCCAGCAGCCAAGGGGGACTCTTCGGGGACGGCTACACCTTC
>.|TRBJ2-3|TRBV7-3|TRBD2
CASSLRGLAGGDKDTQYF
TGTGCCAGCAGCTTAAGGGGACTAGCGGGAGGTGATAAGGATACGCAGTATTTT
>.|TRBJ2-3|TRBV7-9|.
CASSSFTTQYF
TGTGCCAGCAGCTCATTCACCACGCAGTATTTT
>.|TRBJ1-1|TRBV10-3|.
CAISGNTEAFF
TGTGCCATCAGCGGGAACACTGAAGCTTTCTTT
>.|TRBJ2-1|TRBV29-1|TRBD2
CSAAPGLGRHEQFF
TGCAGCGCAGCCCCGGGACTAGGCCGCCATGAGCAGTTCTTC
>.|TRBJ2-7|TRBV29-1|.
CSVGAPRGHGVYEQYF
TGCAGCGTGGGGGCCCCACGTGGGCACGGGGTCTACGAGCAGTACTTC
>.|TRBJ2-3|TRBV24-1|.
CATSGLRGGSPDTQYF
TGTGCCACCAGTGGTTTGAGGGGAGGATCGCCAGATACGCAGTATTTT
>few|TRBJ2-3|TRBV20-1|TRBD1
CSVWKRTGFLHHTDTQYF
TGCAGTGTTTGGAAACGGACAGGTTTTTTACATCACACAGATACGCAGTATTTT
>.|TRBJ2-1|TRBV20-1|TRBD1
CSAPTGMSNEQFF
TGCAGTGCCCCGACAGGGATGTCCAATGAGCAGTTCTTC
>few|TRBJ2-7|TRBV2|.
CASRRFIGLSYEQYF
TGTGCCAGCCGGCGTTTTATCGGCCTCTCCTACGAGCAGTACTTC
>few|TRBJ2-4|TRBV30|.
CAWSVEWGDIQYF
TGTGCCTGGAGTGTTGAATGGGGGGACATTCAGTACTTC
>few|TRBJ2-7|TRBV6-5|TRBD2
CASSTGRAGYEQYF
TGTGCCAGCAGTACCGGGAGGGCCGGGTACGAGCAGTACTTC
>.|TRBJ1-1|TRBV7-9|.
CASSFRDLRTEAFF
TGTGCCAGCAGCTTCAGGGATTTGCGGACTGAAGCTTTCTTT
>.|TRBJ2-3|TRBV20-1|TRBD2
CSARGRLAGTDTQYF
TGCAGTGCTAGAGGTCGGCTAGCGGGCACAGATACGCAGTATTTT
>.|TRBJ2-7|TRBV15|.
CATSRDPDTSYEQYF
TGTGCCACCAGCAGAGATCCGGACACCTCCTACGAGCAGTACTTC
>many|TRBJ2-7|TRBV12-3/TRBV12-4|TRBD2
CASSLKASGYEQYF
TGTGCCAGCAGTTTGAAGGCTAGCGGCTACGAGCAGTACTTC
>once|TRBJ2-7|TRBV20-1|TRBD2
CSARGSGRALDEQYF
TGCAGTGCTAGAGGGAGCGGGAGGGCCTTAGACGAGCAGTACTTC
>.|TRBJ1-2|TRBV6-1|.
CAGGDRTNYGYTF
TGTGCCGGGGGGGACCGAACTAACTATGGCTACACCTTC
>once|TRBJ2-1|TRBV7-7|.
CASQIRAKEQFF
TGTGCTAGCCAGATTAGGGCCAAGGAGCAGTTCTTC
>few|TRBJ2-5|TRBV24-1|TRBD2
CATSGTSGNRTQYF
TGTGCCACCAGCGGGACTAGCGGGAACAGGACCCAGTACTTC
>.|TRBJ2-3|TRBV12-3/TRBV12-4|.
CASRRWGRDTQYF
TGTGCCAGCAGGCGATGGGGGAGGGATACGCAGTATTTT
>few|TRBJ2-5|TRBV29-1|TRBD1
CSVRDRRKTQYF
TGCAGCGTTCGGGACAGACGGAAGACCCAGTACTTC
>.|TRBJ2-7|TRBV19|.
CASSILGREQYF
TGTGCCAGTAGTATTCTAGGTCGCGAGCAGTACTTC
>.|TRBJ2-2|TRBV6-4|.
CASSGGAGTGELFF
TGTGCCAGCAGTGGGGGGGCAGGCACCGGGGAGCTGTTTTTT
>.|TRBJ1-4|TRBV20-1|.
CSAIDGGINEKLFF
TGCAGTGCTATAGACGGGGGTATTAATGAAAAACTGTTTTTT
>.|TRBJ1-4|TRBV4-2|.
CASSRAGTGEEKLFF
TGTGCCAGCAGCCGCGCCGGGACGGGGGAGGAAAAACTGTTTTTT
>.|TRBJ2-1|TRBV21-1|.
CASSKGGTDSTSGEQFF
TGTGCCAGCAGCAAAGGGGGGACGGATTCAACCTCCGGTGAGCAGTTCTTC
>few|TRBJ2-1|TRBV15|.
CATRKVAQANEQFF
TGTGCCACCAGGAAGGTGGCTCAGGCCAATGAGCAGTTCTTC
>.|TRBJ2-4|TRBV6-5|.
CASSYSRRQGITKNIQYF
TGTGCCAGCAGTTACTCGAGGCGGCAGGGCATAACCAAAAACATTCAGTACTTC
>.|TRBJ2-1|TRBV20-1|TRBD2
CSARDPRTSGNEQFF
TGCAGTGCTAGAGATCCTCGGACTAGCGGCAATGAGCAGTTCTTC
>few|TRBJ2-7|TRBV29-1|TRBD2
CSVEGWRESAVYEQYF
TGCAGCGTTGAAGGGTGGCGGGAGTCCGCAGTCTACGAGCAGTACTTC
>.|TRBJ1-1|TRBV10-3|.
CAISEEAGTEAFF
TGTGCCATCAGTGAGGAGGCTGGCACTGAAGCTTTCTTT
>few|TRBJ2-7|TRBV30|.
CAWSGGSHEQYF
TGTGCCTGGAGTGGAGGGTCCCACGAGCAGTACTTC
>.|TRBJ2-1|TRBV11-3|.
CASSLLAVTHEQFF
TGTGCCAGCAGCTTATTAGCGGTAACCCATGAGCAGTTCTTC
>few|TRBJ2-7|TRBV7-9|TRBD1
CASSPRDRIDSYEQYF
TGTGCCAGCAGCCCCCGGGACAGAATAGATTCCTACGAGCAGTACTTC
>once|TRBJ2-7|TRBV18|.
CASSRASPGPTYEQYF
TGTGCCAGCTCACGGGCCTCCCCGGGACCTACCTACGAGCAGTACTTC
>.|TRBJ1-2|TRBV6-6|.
CASSPRGGAGRLYGYTF
TGTGCCAGCAGTCCCCGGGGGGGCGCGGGAAGACTTTATGGCTACACCTTC
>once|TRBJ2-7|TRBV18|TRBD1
CANSVGTGRPYEQYF
TGTGCCAACTCAGTAGGGACAGGGAGACCCTACGAGCAGTACTTC
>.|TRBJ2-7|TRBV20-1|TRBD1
CSATGQTSYEQYF
TGCAGTGCTACGGGACAGACCTCCTACGAGCAGTACTTC
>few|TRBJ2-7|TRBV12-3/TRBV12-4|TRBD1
CASWGGPGQGKGSSYEQYF
TGTGCCAGCTGGGGGGGGCCGGGACAGGGGAAAGGAAGCTCCTACGAGCAGTACTTC
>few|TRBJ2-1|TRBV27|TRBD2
CATRLARGPNEQFF
TGTGCCACCCGACTAGCGAGAGGGCCGAATGAGCAGTTCTTC
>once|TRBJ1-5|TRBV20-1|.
CSARASNQPQHF
TGCAGTGCTAGAGCCAGTAATCAGCCCCAGCATTTT